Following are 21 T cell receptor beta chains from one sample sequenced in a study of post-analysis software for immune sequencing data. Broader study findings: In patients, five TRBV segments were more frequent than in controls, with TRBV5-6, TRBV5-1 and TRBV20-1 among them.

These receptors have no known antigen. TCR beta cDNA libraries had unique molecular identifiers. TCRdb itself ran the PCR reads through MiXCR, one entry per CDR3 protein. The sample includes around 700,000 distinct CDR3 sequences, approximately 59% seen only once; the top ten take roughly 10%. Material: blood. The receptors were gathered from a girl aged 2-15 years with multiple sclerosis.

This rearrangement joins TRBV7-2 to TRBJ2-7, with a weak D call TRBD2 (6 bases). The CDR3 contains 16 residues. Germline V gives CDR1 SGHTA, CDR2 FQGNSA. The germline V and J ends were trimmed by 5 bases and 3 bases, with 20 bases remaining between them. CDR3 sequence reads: CASSRAPGVLLYEQYF. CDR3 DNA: TGTGCCAGCAGCAGAGCCCCGGGGGTCCTTCTCTACGAGCAGTACTTC. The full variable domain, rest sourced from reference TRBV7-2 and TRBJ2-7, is GAGVSQSPSNKVTEKGKDVELRCDPISGHTALYWYRQSLGQGLEFLIYFQGNSAPDKSGLPSDRFSAERTGGSVSTLTIQRTQQEDSAVYLCASSRAPGVLLYEQYFGPGTRLTVT.

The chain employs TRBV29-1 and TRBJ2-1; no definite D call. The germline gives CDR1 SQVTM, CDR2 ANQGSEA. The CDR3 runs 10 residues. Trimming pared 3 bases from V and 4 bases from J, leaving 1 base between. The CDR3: CSVEYNEQFF. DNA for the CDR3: TGCAGCGTTGAGTACAATGAGCAGTTCTTC.

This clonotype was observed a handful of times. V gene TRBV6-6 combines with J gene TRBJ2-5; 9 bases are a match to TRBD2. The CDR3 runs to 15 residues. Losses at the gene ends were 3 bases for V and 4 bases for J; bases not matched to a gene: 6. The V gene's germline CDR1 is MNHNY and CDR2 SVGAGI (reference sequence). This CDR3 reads CASSYQAGGRETQYF. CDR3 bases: TGTGCCAGCAGTTATCAAGCGGGGGGAAGAGAGACCCAGTACTTC.

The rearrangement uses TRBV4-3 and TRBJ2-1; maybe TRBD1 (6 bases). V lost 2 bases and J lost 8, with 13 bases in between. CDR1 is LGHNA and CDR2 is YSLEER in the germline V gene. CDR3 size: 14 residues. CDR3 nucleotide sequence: TGCGCCAGCAGCCAACTACAGGGTCGGGATGAGCAGTTCTTC. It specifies CASSQLQGRDEQFF.

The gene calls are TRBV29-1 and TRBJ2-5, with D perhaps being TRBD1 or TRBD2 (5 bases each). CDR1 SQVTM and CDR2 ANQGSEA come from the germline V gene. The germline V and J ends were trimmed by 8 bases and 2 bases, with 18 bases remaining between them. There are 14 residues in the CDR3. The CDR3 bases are TGCAGCACGATTCCCGGGACGAAACAAGAGACCCAGTACTTC. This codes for CSTIPGTKQETQYF.

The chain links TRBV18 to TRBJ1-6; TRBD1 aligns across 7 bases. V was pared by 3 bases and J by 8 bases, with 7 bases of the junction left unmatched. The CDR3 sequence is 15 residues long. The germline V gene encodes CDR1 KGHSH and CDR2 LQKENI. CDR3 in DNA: TGTGCCAGCTCACCTCGACAGGGTAATGATTCACCCCTCCACTTT. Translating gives CASSPRQGNDSPLHF.

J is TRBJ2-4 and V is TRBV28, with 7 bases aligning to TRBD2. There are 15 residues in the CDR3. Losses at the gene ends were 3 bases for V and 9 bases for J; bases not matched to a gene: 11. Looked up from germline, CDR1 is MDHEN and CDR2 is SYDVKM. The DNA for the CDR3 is TGTGCCAGCAGTTTGTTATCGGGAGGTCAGGGCATTCAGTACTTC. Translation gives CASSLLSGGQGIQYF.

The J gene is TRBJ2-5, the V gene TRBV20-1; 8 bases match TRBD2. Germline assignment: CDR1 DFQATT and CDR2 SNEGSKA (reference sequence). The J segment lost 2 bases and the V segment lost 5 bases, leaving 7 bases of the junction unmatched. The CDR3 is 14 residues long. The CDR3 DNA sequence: TGCAGTGCTGTTAGCGGGAACGCTCAAGAGACCCAGTACTTC. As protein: CSAVSGNAQETQYF.

CDR3 sequence reads: CAISDPSGTGWNEQFF. In DNA, the CDR3 is TGTGCCATCAGTGATCCTAGCGGGACCGGATGGAATGAGCAGTTCTTC. The chain uses TRBV10-3 and TRBJ2-1, with TRBD2 identical over 9 bases. The CDR3 is 16 amino acids. Germline assignment: CDR1 ENHRY and CDR2 SYGVKD. V gave up 3 bases and J gave up 7 bases; unmatched junction bases: 10.

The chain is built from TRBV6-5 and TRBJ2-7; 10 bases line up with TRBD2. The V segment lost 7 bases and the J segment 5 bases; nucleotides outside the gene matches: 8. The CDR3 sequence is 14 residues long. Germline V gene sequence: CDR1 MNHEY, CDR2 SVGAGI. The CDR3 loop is CASMGLAGEHEQYF. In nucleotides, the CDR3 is TGTGCCAGCATGGGGCTAGCGGGAGAACACGAGCAGTACTTC.

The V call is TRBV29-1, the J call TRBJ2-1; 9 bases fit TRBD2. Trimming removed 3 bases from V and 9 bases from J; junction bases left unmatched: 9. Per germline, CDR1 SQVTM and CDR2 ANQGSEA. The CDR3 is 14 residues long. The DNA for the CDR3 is TGCAGCGTTGAGGGGCTAGCGGGGACGGGTGAGCAGTTCTTC. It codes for CSVEGLAGTGEQFF.

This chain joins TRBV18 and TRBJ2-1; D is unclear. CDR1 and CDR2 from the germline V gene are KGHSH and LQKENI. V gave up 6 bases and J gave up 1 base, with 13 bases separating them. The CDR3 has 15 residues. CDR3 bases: TGTGCCAGCTCCTTGCGAAGGGTATCCTACAATGAGCAGTTCTTC. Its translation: CASSLRRVSYNEQFF.

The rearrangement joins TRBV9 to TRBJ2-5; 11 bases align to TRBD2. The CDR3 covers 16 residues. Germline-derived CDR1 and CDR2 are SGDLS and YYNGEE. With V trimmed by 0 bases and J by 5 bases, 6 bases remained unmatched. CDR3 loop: CASSVVAGGPGETQYF. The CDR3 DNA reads TGTGCCAGCAGCGTAGTAGCGGGAGGGCCCGGGGAGACCCAGTACTTC. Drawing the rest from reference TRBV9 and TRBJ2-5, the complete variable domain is DSGVTQTPKHLITATGQRVTLRCSPRSGDLSVYWYQQSLDQGLQFLIQYYNGEERAKGNILERFSAQQFPDLHSELNLSSLELGDSALYFCASSVVAGGPGETQYFGPGTRLLVL.

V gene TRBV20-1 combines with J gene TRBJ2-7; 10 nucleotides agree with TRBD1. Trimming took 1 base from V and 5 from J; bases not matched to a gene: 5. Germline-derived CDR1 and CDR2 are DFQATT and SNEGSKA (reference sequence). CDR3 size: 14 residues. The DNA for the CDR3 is TGCAGTGCTAGAGGACAGGGGGCCGACGACGAGCAGTACTTC. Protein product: CSARGQGADDEQYF.

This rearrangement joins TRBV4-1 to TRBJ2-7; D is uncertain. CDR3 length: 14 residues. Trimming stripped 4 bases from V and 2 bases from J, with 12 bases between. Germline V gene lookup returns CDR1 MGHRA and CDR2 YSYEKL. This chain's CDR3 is CASSLYHGPYEQYF. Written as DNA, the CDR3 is TGCGCCAGCAGCCTATACCACGGGCCCTACGAGCAGTACTTC.

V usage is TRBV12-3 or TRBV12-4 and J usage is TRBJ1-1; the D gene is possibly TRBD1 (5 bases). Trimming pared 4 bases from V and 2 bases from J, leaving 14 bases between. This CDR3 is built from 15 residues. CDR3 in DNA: TGTGCCAGCAGTTCCGGACAAGCCCTCAACACTGAAGCTTTCTTT. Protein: CASSSGQALNTEAFF.

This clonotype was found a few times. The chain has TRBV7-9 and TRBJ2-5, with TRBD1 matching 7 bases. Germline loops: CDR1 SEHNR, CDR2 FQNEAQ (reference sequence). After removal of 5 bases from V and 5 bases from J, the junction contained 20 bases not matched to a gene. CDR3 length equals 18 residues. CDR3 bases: TGTGCCAGCAGCCTAAGACCCCTTGGTTCAGGGGGTCCGGAGACCCAGTACTTC. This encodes CASSLRPLGSGGPETQYF.

The CDR3, as DNA: TGTGCCATCAAAGTTGGCGGGAGCTACGAGCAGTACTTC. Protein product: CAIKVGGSYEQYF. The gene calls are TRBV10-3 and TRBJ2-7; 7 nucleotides agree with TRBD2. The germline V gene has CDR1 ENHRY and CDR2 SYGVKD. The CDR3 has 13 amino acids. V trimming: 7 bases; J trimming: 3 bases; junction bases outside the gene matches: 6.

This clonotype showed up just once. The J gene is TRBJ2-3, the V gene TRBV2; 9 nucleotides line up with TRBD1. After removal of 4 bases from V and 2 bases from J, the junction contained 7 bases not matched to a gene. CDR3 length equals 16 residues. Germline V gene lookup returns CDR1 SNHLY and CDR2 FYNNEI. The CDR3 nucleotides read TGTGCCAGCAGTGCCGGGACAGGGACCGCCACAGATACGCAGTATTTT. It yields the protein CASSAGTGTATDTQYF.

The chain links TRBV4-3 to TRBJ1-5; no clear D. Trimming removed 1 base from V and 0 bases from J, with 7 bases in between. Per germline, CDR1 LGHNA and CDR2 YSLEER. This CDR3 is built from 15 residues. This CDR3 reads CASSQGVHSNQPQHF. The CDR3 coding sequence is TGCGCCAGCAGCCAAGGGGTACATAGCAATCAGCCCCAGCATTTT.

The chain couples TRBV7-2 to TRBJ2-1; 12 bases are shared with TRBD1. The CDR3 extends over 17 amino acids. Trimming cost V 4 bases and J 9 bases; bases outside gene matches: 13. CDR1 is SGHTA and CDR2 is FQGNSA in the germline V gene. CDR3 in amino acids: CASSSGGGTGGSSEQFF. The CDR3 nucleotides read TGTGCCAGCAGCTCCGGCGGGGGGACAGGGGGCTCGAGTGAGCAGTTCTTC.